The sample holds a few counts of the clone carrying this T cell receptor (beta chain). Its specificity is unknown. The sample belongs to a study of OX40 agonist ivuxolimab in advanced cancers. Study-wide context: Ivuxolimab, an agonistic anti-OX40 (CD134) antibody, was given to patients. Two cutaneous melanoma patients and one hepatocellular carcinoma patient, three in all, had partial responses. Whole-study results and caveats: CD8+ T cells (on average) carried more expanded clones than CD4+ T cells.

Libraries were prepared by immunoSEQ multiplex PCR; TCRdb keeps only in-frame clonotypes and omits some of them. The sample has some 45,000 clones, roughly 82% seen once; the top ten hold 2% to 3%. This CDR3 region has 15 residues. The V gene lost 0 bases and the J gene lost 5 bases, with 12 bases spanning the gap. Germline V gene lookup returns CDR1 SGDLS and CDR2 YYNGEE. Autoimmune disease history or systemic immunosuppression led to patient exclusion. The chain carries TRBV9 and TRBJ2-1, with a tentative D call TRBD2 (7 bases). Sequenced material: CD4+ or CD8+ T cells sorted from blood, taken in a trial of the OX40 agonist ivuxolimab. The TCR comes from an adult with an advanced solid tumor such as melanoma, head and neck, liver or kidney cancer. CDR3 region: CASSVEGGGNNEQFF. The DNA of the CDR3 is TGTGCCAGCAGCGTAGAGGGGGGAGGGAACAATGAGCAGTTCTTC.